This TCR beta chain is drawn from a study of blood T cell repertoires in COVID-19. Study context: Collection of acute and convalescent COVID-19 samples took place in the United States, Italy and Spain. T cells, B-cell-depleted T cells, or PBMCs supplied cDNA or gDNA.

The CDR3 spans 16 residues. Unmatched junction bases numbered 11, after V lost 4 bases and J lost 3 bases. Germline V lookup: CDR1 SGHTS, CDR2 YDEGEE. Authors' processing steps: Estimated nucleated cell counts came from reference gene primer amplification. Sequencing was performed with immunoSEQ multiplex PCR; in TCRdb, only in-frame clones are kept and a portion is missing. The V and J calls and clone size come from that table; D and trimming were worked out from the DNA. Of roughly 400,000 clones in the sample, more than 70% were seen once. This clone was detected only once. Seattle patients were enrolled during active infection and followed longitudinally.

The TCR was taken from a woman in her fifties or sixties with COVID-19, enrolled during active disease. The specimen was peripheral blood. This chain links TRBV5-8 with TRBJ2-7; TRBD1 matches at 9 bases. CDR3 in DNA: TGTGCCAGCAGCAATAGACGGACAGGGGTCGACTACGAGCAGTACTTC. It encodes CASSNRRTGVDYEQYF.